This T cell receptor (beta chain) came from a study of cytomegalovirus exposure and HLA in healthy donors. The V end lost 2 bases, the J end lost 3 bases, and 5 bases lay between the germline ends. This CDR3 region has 12 residues. The germline V gene encodes CDR1 SEHNR and CDR2 FQNEAQ (reference sequence). TCRdb's copy holds only in-frame clones and misses some; the assay was immunoSEQ multiplex PCR. The table records about 150,000 clones, about 94% of them present only once. This sequence joins TRBV7-9 and TRBJ2-7; maybe TRBD2 (5 bases). The clonotype comes from a man between 18 and 35 years old in good health and CMV-seropositive. Sequences were obtained from PBMCs. The CDR3 DNA follows: TGTGCCAGCAGCTTACGGGACTACGAGCAGTACTTC. The encoded protein is CASSLRDYEQYF. The variable domain in full, with the rest retrieved from reference TRBV7-9 and TRBJ2-7, is DTGVSQNPRHKITKRGQNVTFRCDPISEHNRLYWYRQTLGQGPEFLTYFQNEAQLEKSRLLSDRFSAERPKGSFSTLEIQRTEQGDSAMYLCASSLRDYEQYFGPGTRLTVT.